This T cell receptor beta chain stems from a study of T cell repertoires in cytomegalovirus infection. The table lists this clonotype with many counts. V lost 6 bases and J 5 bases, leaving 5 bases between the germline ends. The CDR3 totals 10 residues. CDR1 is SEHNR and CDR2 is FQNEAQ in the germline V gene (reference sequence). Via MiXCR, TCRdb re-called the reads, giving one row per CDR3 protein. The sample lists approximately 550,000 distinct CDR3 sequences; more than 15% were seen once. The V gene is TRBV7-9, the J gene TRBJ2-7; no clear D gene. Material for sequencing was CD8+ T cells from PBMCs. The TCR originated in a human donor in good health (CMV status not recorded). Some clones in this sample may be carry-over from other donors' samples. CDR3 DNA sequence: TGTGCCAGCAGTCGAAACGAGCAGTACTTC. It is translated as CASSRNEQYF.